Included here is one T cell receptor (beta chain) sequence, with context. Its antigen remains unknown. These data belong to a study of T cell responses to AZD1222 COVID-19 vaccine. Overall study results and limits: After the peak T cell response, and only then, were repertoires sampled. Nearly half of spike-specific TCRs reportedly go after variant regions that carry no mutations.

CDR3 size: 14 residues. CDR1 is LNHDA and CDR2 is SQIVND in the germline V gene (reference sequence). J was trimmed by 7 bases and V by 3 bases; bases with no gene match: 4. Sequencing used immunoSEQ multiplex PCR; TCRdb keeps in-frame clones, though not all of them. The sample shows 110,000 to 150,000 clones, approximately 86% of them seen only once. This sequence joins TRBV19 and TRBJ2-3, with 10 positions matching TRBD2. The sequence derives from an adult in good health. The material sequenced was peripheral blood, taken on day 0 of AZD1222 vaccination. CDR3: CASSIQAGGNTQYF. The CDR3 DNA follows: TGTGCCAGTAGTATCCAAGCGGGAGGGAATACGCAGTATTTT.